The source of this TCR beta chain is a study of shared T cell receptors in the human thymus. Sequencing used immunoSEQ multiplex PCR; TCRdb keeps in-frame clones, though not all of them. The table shows some 760,000 clones, with 80% to 90% occurring only once. CDR3 length: 17 amino acids. V lost 4 bases and J lost 6, with 22 bases in between. The germline V gene encodes CDR1 MDHEN and CDR2 SYDVKM. These data are also associated with another study on human thymus T cells. This second study notes: It was healthy Finnish infants having corrective surgery for congenital heart defects who were the donors. From resections taken during corrective heart surgery, the thymus tissue was obtained. Across thymic and blood repertoires, the usage of V and J genes appeared to be biased. Related studies found that unrelated individuals share highly overlapping thymic repertoires.

The receptor was derived from a girl in the first two years of life with a congenital heart defect. Sequences were obtained from thymocytes. V gene TRBV28 combines with J gene TRBJ2-1, with TRBD1 as a possible D gene (6 bases). This chain's CDR3 is CASSCGKAEGVCNEQFF. In nucleotides, the CDR3 is TGTGCCAGCAGTTGTGGAAAGGCCGAGGGGGTTTGCAATGAGCAGTTCTTC.